The 27 T cell receptor beta chains listed next were all sequenced from one sample in a study of breast tumors, draining lymph nodes, adjacent tissues. MiXCR was run by TCRdb on the multiplex PCR reads, yielding one entry per CDR3 protein. The sample records more than 200,000 distinct CDR3 sequences, approximately 31% being singletons. Samples came from axillary lymph nodes draining the breast cancer. The sequenced sample was axillary lymph node tissue. These receptors were obtained from a female donor with breast cancer. Some clones in this sample may be carry-over from other donors' samples.

A remark on this clonotype: One end of the junction fails to match germline, which may point to a read error. The genes are TRBV5-1 and TRBJ2-3; 13 bases map to TRBD2. The length of the CDR3 is 18 residues. Germline CDR1 SGHRS, CDR2 YFSETQ. The CDR3 region is CASSLGTSGTSAGDTQYF. The CDR3 coding sequence is TGTGCCAGCAGCTTGGGGACTAGCGGGACCTCCGCGGGGGATACGCAGTATTTT.

This clonotype was detected ten times or more. This chain connects TRBV6-2 or TRBV6-3 to TRBJ2-7; D is undetermined. The germline gives CDR1 MNHEY, CDR2 SVGEGT. This CDR3 comprises 11 residues. V dropped 0 bases and J dropped 6 bases, with 3 bases sitting between them. This CDR3 is CASSYSSEQYF. CDR3 DNA sequence: TGTGCCAGCAGTTACTCCAGCGAGCAGTACTTC.

This clonotype was observed a handful of times. It may be a read error: a sequence one base away is much more abundant. The chain employs TRBV7-9 and TRBJ2-1; 9 bases are a match to TRBD1. Per the germline V gene, CDR1 is SEHNR and CDR2 is FQNEAQ (reference sequence). This CDR3 is built from 15 residues. CDR3 in DNA: TGTGCCAGCAGCTCCTCCGGGACAGGGCTCAATGAGCAGTCCTTC. Its protein is CASSSSGTGLNEQSF.

This clonotype was counted only a few times. Being one base from a much bigger clone, this may be a read error. J is TRBJ2-2 and V is TRBV20-1, with D possibly matching TRBD1 (6 bases). This CDR3 comprises 12 residues. Germline values: CDR1 DFQATT, CDR2 SNEGSKA (reference sequence). The CDR3 nucleotides are TGCAGTGCCGCAACAGGGATCGGGGAGCCGTTTTTT. This sequence encodes CSAATGIGEPFF.

In its sample, this clonotype was seen a few times. Just one base apart from a much larger clone, this may be a read error. The V and J genes are TRBV11-2 and TRBJ2-7, with 9 bases aligning to TRBD2. Germline V gene lookup returns CDR1 SGHAT and CDR2 FQNNGV. This CDR3 is built from 13 residues. V was clipped by 11 bases and J by 6 bases; unmatched bases: 11. CDR3 DNA sequence: TGTGCCGGCGCAACAGCGGGGGGATCCGAGCAGTACTTC. Residues: CAGATAGGSEQYF.

In the case of this clonotype: Germline and junction disagree at one end, which may indicate a read error. This chain joins TRBV7-2 and TRBJ2-2; TRBD2 is a possible D gene (5 bases). The CDR3 runs 12 residues. Germline values: CDR1 SGHTA, CDR2 FQGNSA. The CDR3 DNA reads TGTGCCAGCAGCCGTGTGACCGGGGAGCCGTTTTTT. Its protein product is CASSRVTGEPFF.

This clonotype was counted at least ten times. V and J are TRBV2 and TRBJ2-3; 11 positions agree with TRBD2. With 6 bases clipped from V and 3 bases from J, the junction kept 5 bases outside the gene matches. The germline V gene encodes CDR1 SNHLY and CDR2 FYNNEI. This CDR3 region has 15 residues. The CDR3: CASRLTSGRTDTQYF. The CDR3 DNA reads as TGTGCCAGCAGGCTAACTAGCGGGAGAACAGATACGCAGTATTTT.

V usage is TRBV9 and J usage is TRBJ2-1, with 8 bases identical to TRBD1. Germline V gene sequence: CDR1 SGDLS, CDR2 YYNGEE. Losses at the gene ends were 3 bases for V and 3 bases for J; bases not matched to a gene: 5. The CDR3 loop spans 15 amino acids. CDR3 nucleotide sequence: TGTGCCAGCAGCGGGGACAGGACTCTCTACAATGAGCAGTTCTTC. Protein: CASSGDRTLYNEQFF.

The chain has TRBV11-3 and TRBJ2-5, with 7 bases that match TRBD2. The CDR3 is 16 amino acids. J gave up 5 bases and V 1 base, and 10 bases lay outside the gene matches. Germline V gene lookup returns CDR1 SGHNT and CDR2 YENEEA. CDR3 amino acids: CASSLVPVGGLETQYF. The CDR3 DNA reads TGTGCCAGCAGCTTAGTTCCGGTGGGAGGGTTGGAGACCCAGTACTTC. The full variable domain, with the rest looked up from reference TRBV11-3 and TRBJ2-5, is EAGVVQSPRYKIIEKKQPVAFWCNPISGHNTLYWYLQNLGQGPELLIRYENEEAVDDSQLPKDRFSAERLKGVDSTLKIQPAELGDSAVYLCASSLVPVGGLETQYFGPGTRLLVL.

At least ten counts were recorded for this clonotype. The chain carries TRBV9 and TRBJ1-5; TRBD1 aligns across 7 bases. The germline V gene has CDR1 SGDLS and CDR2 YYNGEE. The V and J ends lost 0 bases and 6 bases, in that order; junction bases with no gene match: 3. This CDR3 comprises 14 residues. CDR3 sequence: CASSVGQGSQPQHF. The CDR3 nucleotides are TGTGCCAGCAGCGTAGGACAGGGAAGTCAGCCCCAGCATTTT.

This clonotype was picked up a small number of times. The chain carries TRBV7-8 and TRBJ1-1; 8 nucleotides match TRBD1. V lost 5 bases, J lost 1 base, and 6 bases stayed unmatched. The CDR3 extends over 15 amino acids. Germline-derived CDR1 and CDR2 are SGHVS and FQNEAQ. CDR3 sequence: CASSAGQGRNTEAFF. The CDR3 DNA reads TGTGCCAGCAGCGCCGGACAGGGAAGGAACACTGAAGCTTTCTTT.

The chain uses TRBV27 and TRBJ2-1, with TRBD2 identical over 7 bases. The V and J ends lost 8 bases and 4 bases, in that order; junction bases with no gene match: 5. Germline V CDR1 and CDR2: MNHEY, SMNVEV (reference sequence). The CDR3 totals 13 residues. This CDR3 is CASSREGYNEQFF. CDR3 coding DNA: TGTGCCAGCTCTAGGGAGGGTTACAATGAGCAGTTCTTC.

This clonotype appeared a few times. The rearrangement uses TRBV19 and TRBJ2-4; D gene unclear. Germline CDR1 reads LNHDA; CDR2 reads SQIVND (reference sequence). The CDR3 has 19 residues. V lost 3 bases and J lost 0, with 21 bases in between. CDR3 sequence reads: CASSMFLKLGSVAKNIQYF. Here the CDR3 DNA reads TGTGCCAGTAGTATGTTTCTTAAACTCGGGTCAGTAGCCAAAAACATTCAGTACTTC.

The chain combines TRBV12-3 or TRBV12-4 with TRBJ2-7; D unclear. V was clipped by 6 bases and J by 5 bases, with 17 bases between them. This CDR3 is 14 amino acids long. The CDR3 reads CASSIMAGSHEQYF. CDR3 DNA: TGTGCCAGCAGCATTATGGCAGGTTCCCACGAGCAGTACTTC.

The rearrangement uses TRBV19 and TRBJ1-4, with TRBD1 matching 9 bases. The V segment lost 5 bases and the J segment 8 bases; nucleotides outside the gene matches: 6. Germline V CDR1 and CDR2: LNHDA, SQIVND (reference sequence). The CDR3 consists of 14 residues. CDR3 in DNA: TGTGCCAGTAGTCGACAGGGGGATGGCGAAAAACTGTTTTTT. As protein: CASSRQGDGEKLFF.

This clonotype was counted ten times or more. This chain connects TRBV11-2 to TRBJ2-5; 9 bases are shared with TRBD1. The CDR3 loop spans 15 amino acids. Germline CDR1 is SGHAT and CDR2 is FQNNGV. J gave up 5 bases and V 5 bases, and 9 bases lay outside the gene matches. CDR3 region: CASSARYRGPETQYF. CDR3 in DNA: TGTGCCAGCAGCGCAAGGTACAGGGGGCCGGAGACCCAGTACTTC.

This clonotype was detected ten times or more. The chain links TRBV6-5 to TRBJ2-4; weak D call: TRBD1 (6 bases). This CDR3 has 17 amino acids. From germline, CDR1 is MNHEY and CDR2 SVGAGI. The V end lost 2 bases, the J end lost 9 bases, and 23 bases lay between the germline ends. DNA for the CDR3: TGTGCCAGCAGTTACGGTCTTGGGGCACACAGGGTGGGCATTCAGTACTTC. As protein: CASSYGLGAHRVGIQYF.

This clonotype was recorded many times. The chain is built from TRBV20-1 and TRBJ2-5; TRBD1 agrees at 7 bases. This CDR3 spans 11 amino acids. Germline CDR1 DFQATT, CDR2 SNEGSKA (reference sequence). The CDR3 here is CASTGTETQYF. The CDR3 bases are TGCGCCTCGACAGGGACAGAGACCCAGTACTTC.

V and J are TRBV11-3 and TRBJ2-5, with D perhaps assigned TRBD1 or TRBD2 (5 bases each). V was pared by 3 bases and J by 7 bases, with 12 bases between. CDR3 size: 13 residues. The germline gives CDR1 SGHNT, CDR2 YENEEA. The CDR3 nucleotides read TGTGCCAGCAGCTTCTGGGGGTCAGCGACCCAGTACTTC. Translation gives CASSFWGSATQYF.

This clonotype has more than one count but fewer than ten. This may arise from a read error, as a much more abundant clone is one base away. The chain joins TRBV19 to TRBJ1-5; perhaps TRBD1 as D (5 bases). CDR3 length: 14 residues. V lost 11 bases and J lost 1, with 15 bases in between. Germline V gene sequence: CDR1 LNHDA, CDR2 SQIVND (reference sequence). The CDR3 loop reads CACRGRGSNQPQHF. CDR3 coding DNA: TGTGCCTGCCGAGGCCGGGGGAGCAATCAGCCCCAGCATTTT.

This clonotype was detected once. The gene calls are TRBV11-2 and TRBJ2-1; weak D call: TRBD1 (6 bases). The CDR3 runs 15 residues. Germline V gene sequence: CDR1 SGHAT, CDR2 FQNNGV. V shed 2 bases and J shed 7 bases, with 15 bases lying between them. The CDR3 spells CASSLRGQLRNEQFF. The CDR3 DNA reads TGTGCCAGCAGCTTACGCGGACAGTTAAGAAATGAGCAGTTCTTC.

In this sample, this clonotype turned up many times. J is TRBJ2-7 and V is TRBV6-1, with TRBD1 matching 9 bases. V shed 3 bases, J shed 3 bases, and the junction held 9 bases outside the gene matches. Germline CDR1 and CDR2: MNHNS and SASEGT. The CDR3 is 16 amino acids. CDR3 residues: CASSDPTRDRVYEQYF. The DNA of the CDR3 is TGTGCCAGCAGTGATCCCACCCGGGACAGGGTCTACGAGCAGTACTTC.

The genes are TRBV18 and TRBJ1-2, with a possible D match to TRBD1 (6 bases). Germline V gene lookup returns CDR1 KGHSH and CDR2 LQKENI. CDR3 length: 15 amino acids. Trimming cost V 0 bases and J 4 bases, with 12 bases left between them. The CDR3 here is CASSPPEGDTYGYTF. The CDR3 region has the DNA TGTGCCAGCTCACCACCTGAGGGGGACACCTATGGCTACACCTTC.

This clonotype was counted at least ten times. The chain joins TRBV5-1 to TRBJ2-5, with unresolved D. Per germline, CDR1 SGHRS and CDR2 YFSETQ. The CDR3 length is 14 residues. With 1 base removed from V and 2 bases from J, the gap between germline ends came to 9 bases. The CDR3 region is CASSLFWGQETQYF. CDR3 sequence (DNA): TGCGCCAGCAGCTTGTTTTGGGGTCAAGAGACCCAGTACTTC.

The rearrangement links TRBV7-9 to TRBJ2-6, with D tentatively TRBD1 or TRBD2 (5 bases each). The V end lost 5 bases, the J end lost 4 bases, and 9 bases lay between the germline ends. The CDR3 runs to 14 residues. Looked up from germline, CDR1 is SEHNR and CDR2 is FQNEAQ (reference sequence). The CDR3 nucleotides read TGTGCCAGCAGCCGAGGGACGGGGGCCAACGTCCTGACTTTC. This encodes CASSRGTGANVLTF.

This sequence joins TRBV20-1 and TRBJ2-5, with D hard to call. Germline V gives CDR1 DFQATT, CDR2 SNEGSKA (reference sequence). V lost 1 base, J lost 5 bases, and 14 bases lay in between. The CDR3 loop spans 14 amino acids. CDR3 residues: CSARGTTLGETQYF. The DNA of the CDR3 is TGCAGTGCTAGAGGGACCACTCTTGGGGAGACCCAGTACTTC.

The chain uses TRBV19 and TRBJ2-1; no firm D call. The CDR3 length is 12 residues. Germline V CDR1 and CDR2: LNHDA, SQIVND (reference sequence). V dropped 5 bases and J dropped 5 bases, with 7 bases sitting between them. CDR3 amino acids: CASSVQNNEQFF. Written as DNA, the CDR3 is TGTGCCAGTAGTGTGCAGAACAATGAGCAGTTCTTC.